A selection of T cell receptor beta chains follows, all from one sample in a study of shared clonotypes between healthy human individuals. The protocol was immunoSEQ multiplex PCR, while the TCRdb copy is restricted to in-frame clones and leaves out a portion. The sample has some 680,000 clones; less than 80% are singletons. The sample was memory CD4+ T cells sorted from blood. Source of these receptors: a woman in her 30s in good health. The conserved cysteine and the conserved F or W are not part of the CDR3 here.

TRBJ2-1 | TRBV7-9 | ASRAGTSVYNEQF
TRBJ2-1 | TRBV5-1 | ASSLGDWPDEQF
TRBJ2-7 | TRBV29-1 | SVEDRSGIGTYEQY
TRBJ1-1 | TRBV4-1 | ASSQGQGPDTEAF
TRBJ2-2 | TRBV30 | AWSPVQMMNTGELF
TRBJ1-5 | TRBV19 | ASRHERHNQPQH
TRBJ2-1 | TRBV27 | ASAQGQILYNEQF
TRBJ2-1 | TRBV5-4 | ASSGLAGAHNEQF
TRBJ1-5 | TRBV28 | ASSLSGQARNQPQH
TRBJ2-3 | TRBV15 | ATTWGLDTDTQY
TRBJ2-7 | TRBV5-1 | ASSHRDLYSYEQY
TRBJ1-5 | TRBV19 | ASSIGQGDQPQH
TRBJ2-1 | TRBV5-1 | ASSWDSLSYNEQF
TRBJ2-3 | TRBV5-1 | ASSLGDFSDTQY
TRBJ2-6 | TRBV5-1 | ASSPTGGGSGANVLT
TRBJ2-7 | TRBV27 | ASSLRFNFAYEQY
TRBJ2-1 | TRBV6-4 | AIPTGTHPNEQF
TRBJ1-3 | TRBV11-2 | ASSLGNLPRRNTIY
TRBJ1-5 | TRBV27 | ASSLTSDQPQH
TRBJ2-5 | TRBV11-2 | ASSDYLRATQY
TRBJ2-3 | TRBV10-3 | AISESKGTDTQY
TRBJ2-4 | TRBV28 | ASSQRNIQY
TRBJ2-7 | TRBV5-4 | ASTRDRAYEQY
TRBJ2-5 | TRBV6-1 | ASTKGLAGGETQY
TRBJ1-3 | TRBV7-4 | ASSLSSQNSGNTIY
TRBJ2-7 | TRBV7-3 | ASSFYLSSYEQY
TRBJ1-2 | TRBV6-1 | ASSVNRYYGYT
TRBJ1-4 | TRBV6-5 | ASSGPGQSNEKLF
TRBJ2-5 | TRBV18 | ASSSDRLQETQY
TRBJ2-5 | TRBV23-1 | ASSQRESAGEKETQY
TRBJ1-1 | TRBV6-5 | ASSYSVTINTEAF
TRBJ2-7 | TRBV29-1 | SVDNGGSIYEQY
TRBJ2-5 | TRBV10-1 | ASSDGISGQSQETQY
TRBJ2-1 | TRBV4-1 | ASSQVGASSYNEQF
TRBJ2-1 | TRBV25-1 | ASSGVSYNEQF
TRBJ1-2 | TRBV2 | ASSVRTGRSDGYT
TRBJ1-1 | TRBV7-8 | ASSTVGRMNTEAF
TRBJ2-3 | TRBV9 | ASAPGYRTSTDTQY
TRBJ2-4 | TRBV2 | ASSSRGAYGKNIQY
TRBJ2-1 | TRBV10-3 | AIMQGLAGGNEQF
TRBJ2-7 | TRBV28 | ASSFAPVYRGLGGPEQY
TRBJ2-7 | TRBV5-6 | ASSQLDRAEQY
TRBJ2-2 | TRBV4-2 | ASSGGPLLAGELF
TRBJ1-5 | TRBV2 | ASSQRAGTQPQH
TRBJ1-4 | TRBV28 | ASSPFGAVSNEKLF
TRBJ1-3 | TRBV6-6 | ASSGPISGNTIY
TRBJ2-5 | TRBV4-1 | ASSQLGRADQETQY
TRBJ2-2 | TRBV5-6 | ASSPVVVTGELF
TRBJ2-7 | TRBV5-4 | ASSLAGLAGDRYEQY
TRBJ1-2 | TRBV30 | AWRGRTGRHYGYT
TRBJ2-2 | TRBV30 | AWSTTGELF
TRBJ2-3 | TRBV27 | ASSLRLAGEDTQY
TRBJ2-1 | TRBV5-6 | ASSLESSTGSENEQF
TRBJ2-1 | TRBV27 | ASSSWDRENEQF
TRBJ1-2 | TRBV28 | ASSLASGRGSYGYT
TRBJ2-5 | TRBV29-1 | SVEYEGRQETQY
TRBJ2-2 | TRBV7-6 | ASSLTSGTGELF
TRBJ1-1 | TRBV5-1 | ASSPTGVTEAF
TRBJ2-5 | TRBV29-1 | SVLRETQY
TRBJ2-6 | TRBV5-1 | ASSLLQAGANVLT